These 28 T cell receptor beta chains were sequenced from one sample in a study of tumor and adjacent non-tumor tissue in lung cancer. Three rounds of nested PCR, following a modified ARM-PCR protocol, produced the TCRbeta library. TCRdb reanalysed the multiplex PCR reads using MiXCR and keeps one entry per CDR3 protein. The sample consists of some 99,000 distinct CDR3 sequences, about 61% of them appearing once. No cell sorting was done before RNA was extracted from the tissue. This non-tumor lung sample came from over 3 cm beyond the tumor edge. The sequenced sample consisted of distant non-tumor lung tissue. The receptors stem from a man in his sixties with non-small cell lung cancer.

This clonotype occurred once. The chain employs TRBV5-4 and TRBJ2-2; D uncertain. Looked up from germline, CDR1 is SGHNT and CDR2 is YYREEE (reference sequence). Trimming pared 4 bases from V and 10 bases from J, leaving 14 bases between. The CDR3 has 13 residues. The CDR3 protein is CASSTGPAAELFF. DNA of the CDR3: TGTGCCAGCAGCACTGGACCGGCCGCGGAGCTGTTTTTT.

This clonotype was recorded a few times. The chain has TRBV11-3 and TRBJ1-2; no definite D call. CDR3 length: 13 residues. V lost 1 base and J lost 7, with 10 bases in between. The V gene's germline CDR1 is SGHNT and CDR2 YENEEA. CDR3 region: CASSLAKLCGYTF. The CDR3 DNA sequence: TGTGCCAGCAGCTTAGCCAAGTTGTGTGGCTACACCTTC.

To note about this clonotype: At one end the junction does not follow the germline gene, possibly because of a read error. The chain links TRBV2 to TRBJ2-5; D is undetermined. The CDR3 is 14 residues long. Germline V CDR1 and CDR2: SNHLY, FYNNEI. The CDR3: CDSSEPRVAETQYF. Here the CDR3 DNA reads TGTGACAGCAGTGAGCCCCGGGTCGCAGAGACCCAGTACTTC.

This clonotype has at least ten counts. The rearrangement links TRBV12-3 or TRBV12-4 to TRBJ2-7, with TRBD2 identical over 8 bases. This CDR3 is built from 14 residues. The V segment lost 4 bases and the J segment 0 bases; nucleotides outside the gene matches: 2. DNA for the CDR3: TGTGCCAGCAGTTCAGCGGGAGTCTCCTACGAGCAGTACTTC. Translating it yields CASSSAGVSYEQYF.

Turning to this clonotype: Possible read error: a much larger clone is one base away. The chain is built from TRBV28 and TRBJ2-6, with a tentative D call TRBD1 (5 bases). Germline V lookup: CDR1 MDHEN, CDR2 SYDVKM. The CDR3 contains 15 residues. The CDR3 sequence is CASSSETDGANVPTF. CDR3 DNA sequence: TGTGCCAGCAGTTCGGAGACAGATGGGGCCAACGTCCCGACTTTC.

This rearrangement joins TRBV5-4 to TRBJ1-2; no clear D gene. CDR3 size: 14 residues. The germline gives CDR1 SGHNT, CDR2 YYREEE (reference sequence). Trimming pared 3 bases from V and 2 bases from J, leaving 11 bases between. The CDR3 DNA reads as TGTGCCAGCAGCTGGGAGGGCAGCAACTATGGCTACACCTTC. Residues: CASSWEGSNYGYTF. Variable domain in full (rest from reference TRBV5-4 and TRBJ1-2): ETGVTQSPTHLIKTRGQQVTLRCSSQSGHNTVSWYQQALGQGPQFIFQYYREEENGRGNFPPRFSGLQFPNYSSELNVNALELDDSALYLCASSWEGSNYGYTFGSGTRLTVV.

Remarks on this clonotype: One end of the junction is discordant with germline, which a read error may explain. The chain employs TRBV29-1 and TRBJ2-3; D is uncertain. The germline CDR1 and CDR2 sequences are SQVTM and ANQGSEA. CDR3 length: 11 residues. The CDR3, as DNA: TGCAGCGTCCCGAAACAAGATAAGCAGTATTTT. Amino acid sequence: CSVPKQDKQYF.

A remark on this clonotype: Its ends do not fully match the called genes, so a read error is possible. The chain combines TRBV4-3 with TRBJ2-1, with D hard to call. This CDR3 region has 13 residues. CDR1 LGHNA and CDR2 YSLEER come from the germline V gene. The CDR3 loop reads CARSQVLSSEQFF. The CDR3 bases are TGCGCCCGCAGCCAAGTGCTAAGTAGCGAGCAGTTCTTC.

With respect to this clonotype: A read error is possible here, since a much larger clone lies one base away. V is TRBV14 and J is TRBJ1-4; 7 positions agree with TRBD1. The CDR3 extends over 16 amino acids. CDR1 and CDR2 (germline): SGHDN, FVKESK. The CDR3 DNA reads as TGTACCAGCAGCCAAGTCGCCATTAGACAGGGAGGAAAACTGTTTTTT. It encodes CTSSQVAIRQGGKLFF.

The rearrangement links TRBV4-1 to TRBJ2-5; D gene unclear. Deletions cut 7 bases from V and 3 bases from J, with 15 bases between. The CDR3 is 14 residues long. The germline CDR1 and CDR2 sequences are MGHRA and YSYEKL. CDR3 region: CASTLRLAEETQYF. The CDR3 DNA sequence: TGCGCCAGCACTCTCCGACTCGCGGAAGAGACCCAGTACTTC.

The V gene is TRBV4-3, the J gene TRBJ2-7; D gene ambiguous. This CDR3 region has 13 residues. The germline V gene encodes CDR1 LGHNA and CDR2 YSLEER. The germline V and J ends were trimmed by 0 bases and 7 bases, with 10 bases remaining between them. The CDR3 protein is CASSQEAGAEQYF. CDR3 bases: TGCGCCAGCAGCCAAGAAGCTGGTGCTGAGCAGTACTTC.

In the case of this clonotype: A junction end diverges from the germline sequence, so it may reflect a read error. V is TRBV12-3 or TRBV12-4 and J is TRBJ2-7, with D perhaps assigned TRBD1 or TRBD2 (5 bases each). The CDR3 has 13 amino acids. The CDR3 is CASREGQSYEQYF. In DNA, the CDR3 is TGCGCCAGCAGAGAGGGGCAATCCTACGAGCAGTACTTC.

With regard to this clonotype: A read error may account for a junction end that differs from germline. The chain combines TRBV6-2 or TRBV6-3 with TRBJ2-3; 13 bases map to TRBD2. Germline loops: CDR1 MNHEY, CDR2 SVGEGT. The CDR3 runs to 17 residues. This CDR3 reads CVSSTSGRATSTDTQYF. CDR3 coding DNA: TGTGTCAGCAGCACTAGCGGGAGGGCCACTAGCACTGATACGCAGTATTTT.

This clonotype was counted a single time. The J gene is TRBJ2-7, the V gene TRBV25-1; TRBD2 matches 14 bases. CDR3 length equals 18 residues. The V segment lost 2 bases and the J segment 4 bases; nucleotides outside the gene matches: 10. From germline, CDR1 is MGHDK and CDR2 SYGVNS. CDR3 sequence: CASSEVNSGTSGSYEQYF. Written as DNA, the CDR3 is TGTGCCAGCAGTGAAGTAAATTCCGGGACTAGCGGGAGTTACGAGCAGTACTTC.

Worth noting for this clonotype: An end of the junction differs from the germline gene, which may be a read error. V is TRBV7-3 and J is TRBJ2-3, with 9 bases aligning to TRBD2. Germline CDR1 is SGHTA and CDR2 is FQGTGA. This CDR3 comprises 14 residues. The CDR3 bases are TGTGCCAGCAGCTTAGGGACTAGCACAGATGCGCAGTATTTT. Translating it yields CASSLGTSTDAQYF. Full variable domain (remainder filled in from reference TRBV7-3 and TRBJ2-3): GAGVSQTPSNKVTEKGKYVELRCDPISGHTALYWYRQSLGQGPEFLIYFQGTGAADDSGLPNDRFFAVRPEGSVSTLKIQRTERGDSAVYLCASSLGTSTDAQYFGPGTRLTVL.

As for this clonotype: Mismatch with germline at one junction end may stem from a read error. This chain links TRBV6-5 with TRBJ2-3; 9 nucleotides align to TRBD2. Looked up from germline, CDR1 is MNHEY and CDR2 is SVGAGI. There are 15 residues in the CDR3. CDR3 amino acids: CASSYGGGRADPQYF. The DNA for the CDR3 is TGTGCCAGCAGTTACGGTGGCGGGAGGGCAGATCCGCAGTATTTC.

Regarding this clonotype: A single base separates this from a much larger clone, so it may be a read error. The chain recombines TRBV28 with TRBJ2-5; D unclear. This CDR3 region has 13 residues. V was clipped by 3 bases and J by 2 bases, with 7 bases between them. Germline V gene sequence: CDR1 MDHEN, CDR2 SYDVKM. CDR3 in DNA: TGTGCCAGCAGTTTGTCCAGACAAGAGACCCAGTACTTC. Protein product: CASSLSRQETQYF.

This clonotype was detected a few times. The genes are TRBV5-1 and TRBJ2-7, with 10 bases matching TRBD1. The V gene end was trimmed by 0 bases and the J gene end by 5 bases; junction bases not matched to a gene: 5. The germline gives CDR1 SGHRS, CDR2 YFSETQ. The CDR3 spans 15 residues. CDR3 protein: CASSLGQGAGNEQYF. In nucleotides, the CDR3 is TGCGCCAGCAGCTTGGGACAGGGGGCTGGCAACGAGCAGTACTTC.

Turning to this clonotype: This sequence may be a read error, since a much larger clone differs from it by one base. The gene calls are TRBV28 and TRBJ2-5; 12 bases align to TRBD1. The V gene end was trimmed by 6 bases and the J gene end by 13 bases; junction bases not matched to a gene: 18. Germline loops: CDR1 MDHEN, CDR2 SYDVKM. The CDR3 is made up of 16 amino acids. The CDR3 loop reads CASSSSGTGGSVQSYF. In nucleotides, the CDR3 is TGTGCCAGCAGCTCTTCCGGGACAGGGGGCTCGGTTCAATCGTACTTC.

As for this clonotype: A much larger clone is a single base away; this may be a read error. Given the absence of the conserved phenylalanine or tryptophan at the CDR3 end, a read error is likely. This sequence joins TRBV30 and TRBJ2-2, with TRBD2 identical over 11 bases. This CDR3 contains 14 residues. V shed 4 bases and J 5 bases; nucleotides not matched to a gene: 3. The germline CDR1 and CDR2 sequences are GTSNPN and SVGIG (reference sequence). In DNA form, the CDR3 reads TGTGCCTGGAAGGGGACTAGCGGTACCGGGGAGCTGTTTTCT. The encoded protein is CAWKGTSGTGELFS.

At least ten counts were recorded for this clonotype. CDR3 DNA: TGCAGTGCGTCCTCCAAGGGGGCTGACACTGAAGCTTTCTTT. Protein: CSASSKGADTEAFF. V gene TRBV20-1 combines with J gene TRBJ1-1; 7 bases agree with TRBD1. CDR3 length equals 14 residues. Trimming at V came to 6 bases and at J to 3 bases, leaving 10 bases not matched to a gene. CDR1 and CDR2 from the germline V gene are DFQATT and SNEGSKA (reference sequence).

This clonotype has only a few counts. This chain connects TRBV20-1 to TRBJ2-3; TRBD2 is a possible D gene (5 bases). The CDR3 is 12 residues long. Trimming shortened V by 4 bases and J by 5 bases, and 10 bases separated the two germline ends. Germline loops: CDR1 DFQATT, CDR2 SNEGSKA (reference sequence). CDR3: CSATLLGDTQYF. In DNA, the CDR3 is TGCAGTGCTACCCTACTAGGAGATACGCAGTATTTT.

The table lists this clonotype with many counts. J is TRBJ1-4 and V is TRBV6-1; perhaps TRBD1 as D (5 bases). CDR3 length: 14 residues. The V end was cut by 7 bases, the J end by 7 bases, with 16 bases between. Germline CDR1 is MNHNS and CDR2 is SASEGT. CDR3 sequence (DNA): TGTGCCAGCATGAGAAGCTGGGGGAGTGAAAAACTGTTTTTT. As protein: CASMRSWGSEKLFF.

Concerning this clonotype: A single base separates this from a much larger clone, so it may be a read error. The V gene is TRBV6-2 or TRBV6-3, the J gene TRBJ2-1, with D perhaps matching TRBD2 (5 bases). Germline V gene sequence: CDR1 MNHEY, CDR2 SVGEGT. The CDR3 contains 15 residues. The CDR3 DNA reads TGTGCCAGCAGCTCCCCGGGATGGCCAGACAATGAGCGGTTCTTC. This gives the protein CASSSPGWPDNERFF.

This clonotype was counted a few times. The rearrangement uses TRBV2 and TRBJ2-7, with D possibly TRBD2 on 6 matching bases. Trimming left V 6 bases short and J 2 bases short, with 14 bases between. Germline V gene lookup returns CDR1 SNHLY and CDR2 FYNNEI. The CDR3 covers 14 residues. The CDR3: CASRNPGLPYEQYF. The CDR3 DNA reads TGTGCCAGCAGAAATCCGGGACTCCCCTACGAGCAGTACTTC.

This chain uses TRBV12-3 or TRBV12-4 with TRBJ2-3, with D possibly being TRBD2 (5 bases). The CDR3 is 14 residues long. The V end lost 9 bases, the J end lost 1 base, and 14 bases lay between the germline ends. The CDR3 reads CASSQVGGTDTQYF. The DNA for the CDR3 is TGTGCCAGTAGTCAAGTGGGAGGCACAGATACGCAGTATTTT.

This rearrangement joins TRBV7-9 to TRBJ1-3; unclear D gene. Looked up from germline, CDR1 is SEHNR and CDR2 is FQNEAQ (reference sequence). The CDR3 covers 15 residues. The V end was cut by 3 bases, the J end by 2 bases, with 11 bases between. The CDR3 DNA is TGTGCCAGCAGCTTTGCAAGGACGGCTGGAAACACCATATATTTT. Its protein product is CASSFARTAGNTIYF.

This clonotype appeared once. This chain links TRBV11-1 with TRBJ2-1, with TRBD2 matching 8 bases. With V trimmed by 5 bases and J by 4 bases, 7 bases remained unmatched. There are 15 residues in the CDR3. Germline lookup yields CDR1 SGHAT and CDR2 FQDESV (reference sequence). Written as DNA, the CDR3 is TGTGCCAGCAGCCGCGGGACTAGTGGATACAATGAGCAGTTCTTC. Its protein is CASSRGTSGYNEQFF. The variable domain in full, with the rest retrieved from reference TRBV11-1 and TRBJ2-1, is EAEVAQSPRYKITEKSQAVAFWCDPISGHATLYWYRQILGQGPELLVQFQDESVVDDSQLPKDRFSAERLKGVDSTLKIQPAELGDSAMYLCASSRGTSGYNEQFFGPGTRLTVL.